The clone carrying this T cell receptor (beta chain) came up many times. Its antigen is currently unknown. The data stem from a study of blood T cells in healthy people across ages. This CDR3 has 16 residues. Trimming pared 6 bases from V and 0 bases from J, leaving 16 bases between. Germline lookup yields CDR1 SNHLY and CDR2 FYNNEI. General study findings and limits: The study could not conclusively compare naive and antigen-experienced cells, given its unsorted PBMCs.

Through a sample-barcoded 5' primer and a J-beta primer mix, a second PCR was run for about 7 to 12 cycles. Sequencing recovered at least 2.5 million CDR3-containing paired-end reads from each sample. TCRdb ran MiXCR on the 5' RACE reads and lists one entry per CDR3 protein. The sample has more than 800,000 distinct CDR3 sequences; roughly 26% are singletons. The receptor was derived from a woman of 80 years or more in good health. The sequenced material came from blood. The chain uses TRBV2 and TRBJ2-3, with D maybe TRBD2 (6 bases). The DNA of the CDR3 is TGTGCCAGCAGCTTAGCTGCGGGGACTAGCACAGATACGCAGTATTTT. It is translated as CASSLAAGTSTDTQYF.